This entry lists 4 T cell receptor beta chains sequenced from one sample in a study of blood T cell repertoires in COVID-19. Generated by immunoSEQ multiplex PCR, the TCRdb table keeps only in-frame clones and is missing some. This sample has about 260,000 clones, with 84% found just once. Sequencing input: peripheral blood. The receptor set was obtained from a man in his sixties with acute or convalescent COVID-19.

The V and J genes are TRBV14 and TRBJ2-1; 7 bases are a match to TRBD2. CDR3 length: 12 residues. Unmatched junction bases numbered 7, after V lost 3 bases and J lost 14 bases. Germline CDR1 SGHDN, CDR2 FVKESK. The CDR3 protein is CASSQSGTNEFF. CDR3 in DNA: TGTGCCAGCAGCCAGAGCGGGACTAATGAGTTCTTC.

The count of this clone is one. J is TRBJ1-2 and V is TRBV11-2; D is unclear. V shed 5 bases and J shed 2 bases, with 15 bases lying between them. The CDR3 sequence is 15 residues long. CDR1 SGHAT and CDR2 FQNNGV come from the germline V gene. The CDR3 DNA reads TGTGCCAGCAGCCAAAGCGTAGGAGTGAACTATGGCTACACCTTC. Its translation is CASSQSVGVNYGYTF.

This chain joins TRBV5-4 and TRBJ2-2; D possibly corresponds to TRBD2 (5 bases). V shed 4 bases and J shed 2 bases, with 12 bases lying between them. Germline CDR1 reads SGHNT; CDR2 reads YYREEE (reference sequence). The CDR3 consists of 15 residues. The CDR3 DNA follows: TGTGCCAGCAGCCCGTGGAGGTTAAACACCGGGGAGCTGTTTTTT. Amino acids: CASSPWRLNTGELFF.

The chain carries TRBV5-1 and TRBJ1-6; 9 bases match TRBD1. There are 16 residues in the CDR3. Germline CDR1 and CDR2: SGHRS and YFSETQ. V was pared by 0 bases and J by 6 bases, with 4 bases of the junction left unmatched. The CDR3 region is CASSLAGQGFNSPLHF. The CDR3 DNA sequence: TGCGCCAGCAGCTTGGCAGGACAGGGGTTTAATTCACCCCTCCACTTT.